This is a list of T cell receptor beta chains from one sample in a study of blood T cell repertoires in COVID-19. Using immunoSEQ multiplex PCR, the repertoire was profiled, and TCRdb retains in-frame clones only, with some absent. The sample records 250,000 to 300,000 clones, 70% to 90% being singletons. Sequencing was carried out using peripheral blood. The receptor source for this set is a man aged 18 to 35 with active or convalescent COVID-19. Each CDR3 is given without its conserved first and last residue. The D gene is left open where the match is weak. Where a row states a size, it is once, few, many or the class of an expanded clone; other rows omit it.

d_call: NA; j_call: TRBJ2-7; clone_size: NA; v_call: TRBV30; cdr3_aa: AWSWSGYEQY
d_call: NA; j_call: TRBJ1-1; clone_size: NA; v_call: TRBV19; cdr3_aa: ASTWAGSTEAF
d_call: NA; j_call: TRBJ2-6; clone_size: NA; v_call: TRBV18; cdr3_aa: ASSPPQGSTGANVLT
d_call: TRBD1; j_call: TRBJ2-2; clone_size: few; v_call: TRBV6-5; cdr3_aa: ASSWGQPTGELF
d_call: NA; j_call: TRBJ1-1; clone_size: NA; v_call: TRBV11-3; cdr3_aa: ASRGLNEAF
d_call: NA; j_call: TRBJ1-1; clone_size: few; v_call: TRBV6-2/TRBV6-3; cdr3_aa: ASSGEGGSTEAF
d_call: NA; j_call: TRBJ2-5; clone_size: NA; v_call: TRBV29-1; cdr3_aa: SVALLEETQY
d_call: TRBD1; j_call: TRBJ2-2; clone_size: NA; v_call: TRBV11-2; cdr3_aa: ASSPGGAGDTGELF
d_call: NA; j_call: TRBJ1-1; clone_size: NA; v_call: TRBV29-1; cdr3_aa: SVEGHDTGMNTEAF
d_call: TRBD1; j_call: TRBJ1-2; clone_size: NA; v_call: TRBV2; cdr3_aa: ASSAGTGNYGYT
d_call: NA; j_call: TRBJ2-2; clone_size: NA; v_call: TRBV24-1; cdr3_aa: ATSDSSTGELF
d_call: NA; j_call: TRBJ1-2; clone_size: NA; v_call: TRBV6-5; cdr3_aa: ASSYAGPSYGYT
d_call: NA; j_call: TRBJ2-1; clone_size: NA; v_call: TRBV29-1; cdr3_aa: SVALPQAYNEQF
d_call: NA; j_call: TRBJ2-1; clone_size: NA; v_call: TRBV27; cdr3_aa: ASSFGLKPYNEQF
d_call: NA; j_call: TRBJ2-3; clone_size: NA; v_call: TRBV7-9; cdr3_aa: ASTISLRREDTQY
d_call: NA; j_call: TRBJ2-3; clone_size: NA; v_call: TRBV5-1; cdr3_aa: ASSFSGGDTQY
d_call: NA; j_call: TRBJ1-3; clone_size: NA; v_call: TRBV21-1; cdr3_aa: ASSERTGGGNTIY
d_call: TRBD2; j_call: TRBJ2-5; clone_size: once; v_call: TRBV5-6; cdr3_aa: ASSRLLANNQETQY
d_call: TRBD2; j_call: TRBJ2-3; clone_size: NA; v_call: TRBV6-2/TRBV6-3; cdr3_aa: ASSPGLGSPDTQY
d_call: TRBD2; j_call: TRBJ2-1; clone_size: few; v_call: TRBV4-2; cdr3_aa: ASSPGTSGTTAHEQF
d_call: NA; j_call: TRBJ1-2; clone_size: NA; v_call: TRBV3-1/TRBV3-2; cdr3_aa: ASSGGHYGYT
d_call: NA; j_call: TRBJ2-7; clone_size: NA; v_call: TRBV21-1; cdr3_aa: ASSNGSGTEPYEQY
d_call: TRBD2; j_call: TRBJ2-3; clone_size: few; v_call: TRBV5-1; cdr3_aa: ASSPPGLAGFTDTQY
d_call: TRBD1; j_call: TRBJ1-6; clone_size: NA; v_call: TRBV7-2; cdr3_aa: ASRGQLHSPLH
d_call: TRBD2; j_call: TRBJ2-3; clone_size: NA; v_call: TRBV27; cdr3_aa: ASSRSGGASSGTDTQY
d_call: NA; j_call: TRBJ2-2; clone_size: NA; v_call: TRBV2; cdr3_aa: ASTEGPGELF
d_call: NA; j_call: TRBJ2-7; clone_size: NA; v_call: TRBV28; cdr3_aa: ASSFGDVRGYEQY
d_call: TRBD2; j_call: TRBJ2-5; clone_size: once; v_call: TRBV27; cdr3_aa: ASSSQTSGRETQY
d_call: NA; j_call: TRBJ1-1; clone_size: once; v_call: TRBV28; cdr3_aa: ASSEGRLRSMAF
d_call: NA; j_call: TRBJ1-4; clone_size: NA; v_call: TRBV13; cdr3_aa: ASSRQKGGPNEKLF
d_call: NA; j_call: TRBJ2-7; clone_size: NA; v_call: TRBV19; cdr3_aa: ASSATGTRVYEQY
d_call: TRBD2; j_call: TRBJ2-7; clone_size: NA; v_call: TRBV2; cdr3_aa: ASGLGRGSPYEQY
d_call: NA; j_call: TRBJ2-5; clone_size: NA; v_call: TRBV7-2; cdr3_aa: ASSLGLLQETQY
d_call: NA; j_call: TRBJ2-1; clone_size: NA; v_call: TRBV7-2; cdr3_aa: ASSLGGRPEQF